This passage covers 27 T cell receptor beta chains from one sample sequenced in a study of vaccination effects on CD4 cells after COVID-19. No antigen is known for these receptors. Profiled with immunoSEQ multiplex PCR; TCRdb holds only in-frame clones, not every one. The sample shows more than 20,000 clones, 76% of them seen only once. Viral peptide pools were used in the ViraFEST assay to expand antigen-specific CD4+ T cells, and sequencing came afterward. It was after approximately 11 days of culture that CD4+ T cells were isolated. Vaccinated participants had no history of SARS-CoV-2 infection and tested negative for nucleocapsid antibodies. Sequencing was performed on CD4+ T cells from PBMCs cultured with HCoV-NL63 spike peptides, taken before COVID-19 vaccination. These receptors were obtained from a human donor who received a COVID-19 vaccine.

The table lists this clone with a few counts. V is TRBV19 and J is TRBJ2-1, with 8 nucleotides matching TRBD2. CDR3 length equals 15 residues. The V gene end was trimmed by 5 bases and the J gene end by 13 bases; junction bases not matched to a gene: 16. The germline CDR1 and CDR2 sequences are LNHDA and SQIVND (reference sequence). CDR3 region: CASSSSGRKLLEQFF. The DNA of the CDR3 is TGTGCCAGTAGTTCGAGCGGGAGAAAACTCCTGGAACAGTTCTTC.

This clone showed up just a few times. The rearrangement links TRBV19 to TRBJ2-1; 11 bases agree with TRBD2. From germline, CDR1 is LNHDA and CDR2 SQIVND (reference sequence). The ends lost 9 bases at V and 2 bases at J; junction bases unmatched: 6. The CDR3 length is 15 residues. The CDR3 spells CASKKTSGAYNEQFF. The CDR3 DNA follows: TGTGCCAGCAAAAAGACTAGCGGGGCCTACAATGAGCAGTTCTTC.

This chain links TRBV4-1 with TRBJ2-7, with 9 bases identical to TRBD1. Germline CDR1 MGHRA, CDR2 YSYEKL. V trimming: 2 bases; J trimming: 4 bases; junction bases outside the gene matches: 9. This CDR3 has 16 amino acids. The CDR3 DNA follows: TGCGCCAGCAGCCAACCGGGCAGGGACAGGGAATACGAGCAGTACTTC. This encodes CASSQPGRDREYEQYF.

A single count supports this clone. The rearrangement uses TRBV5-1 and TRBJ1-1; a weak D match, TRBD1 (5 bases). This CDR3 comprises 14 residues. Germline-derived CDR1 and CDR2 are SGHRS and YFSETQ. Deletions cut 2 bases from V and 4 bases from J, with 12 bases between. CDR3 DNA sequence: TGCGCCAGCAGCTTCGGGGGAGAGGGCACTGAAGCTTTCTTT. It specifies CASSFGGEGTEAFF.

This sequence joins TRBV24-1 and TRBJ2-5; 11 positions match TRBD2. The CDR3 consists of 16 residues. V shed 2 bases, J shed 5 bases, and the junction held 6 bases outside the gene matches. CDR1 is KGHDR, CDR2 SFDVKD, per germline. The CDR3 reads CATSDSLAGGVETQYF. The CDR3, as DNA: TGTGCCACCAGTGATTCGCTAGCGGGGGGCGTCGAGACCCAGTACTTC.

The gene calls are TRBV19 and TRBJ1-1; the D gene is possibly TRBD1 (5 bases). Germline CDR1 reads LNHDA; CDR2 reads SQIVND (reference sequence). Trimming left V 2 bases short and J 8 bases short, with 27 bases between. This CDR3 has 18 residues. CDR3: CASSISRSLRQKLNEAFF. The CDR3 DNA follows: TGTGCCAGTAGTATAAGTCGGTCCCTACGACAGAAACTGAACGAAGCTTTCTTT. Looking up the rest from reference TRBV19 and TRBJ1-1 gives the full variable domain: DGGITQSPKYLFRKEGQNVTLSCEQNLNHDAMYWYRQDPGQGLRLIYYSQIVNDFQKGDIAEGYSVSREKKESFPLTVTSAQKNPTAFYLCASSISRSLRQKLNEAFFGQGTRLTVV.

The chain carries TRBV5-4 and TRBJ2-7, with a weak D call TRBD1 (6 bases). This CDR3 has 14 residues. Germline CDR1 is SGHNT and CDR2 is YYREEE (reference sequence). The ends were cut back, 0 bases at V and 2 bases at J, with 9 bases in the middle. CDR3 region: CASSLDGGPYEQYF. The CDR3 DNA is TGTGCCAGCAGCTTGGATGGGGGCCCCTACGAGCAGTACTTC.

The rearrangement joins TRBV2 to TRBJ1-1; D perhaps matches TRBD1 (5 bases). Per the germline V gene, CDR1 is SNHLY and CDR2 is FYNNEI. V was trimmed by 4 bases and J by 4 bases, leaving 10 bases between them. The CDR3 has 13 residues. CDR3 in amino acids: CASSAGEGTEAFF. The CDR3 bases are TGTGCCAGCAGTGCGGGGGAGGGCACTGAAGCTTTCTTT.

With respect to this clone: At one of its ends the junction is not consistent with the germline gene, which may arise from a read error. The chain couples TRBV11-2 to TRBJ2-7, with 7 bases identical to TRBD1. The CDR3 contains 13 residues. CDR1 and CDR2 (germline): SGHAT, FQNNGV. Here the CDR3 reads CASSLDFTGTARF. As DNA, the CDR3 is TGTGCCAGCAGCTTAGATTTTACCGGGACAGCTAGATTC.

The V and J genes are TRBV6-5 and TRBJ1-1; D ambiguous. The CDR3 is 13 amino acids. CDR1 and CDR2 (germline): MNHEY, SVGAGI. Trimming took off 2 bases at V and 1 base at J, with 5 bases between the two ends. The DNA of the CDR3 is TGTGCCAGCAGTTACGCGGCGAACACTGAAGCTTTCTTT. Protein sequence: CASSYAANTEAFF.

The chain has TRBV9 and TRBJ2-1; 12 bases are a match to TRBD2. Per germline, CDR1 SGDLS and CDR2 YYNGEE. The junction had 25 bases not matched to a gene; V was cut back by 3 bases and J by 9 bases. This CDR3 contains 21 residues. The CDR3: CASSARGLAGPLPHPDREQFF. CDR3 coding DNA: TGTGCCAGCAGCGCTCGAGGACTAGCGGGACCCTTACCCCATCCGGACCGTGAGCAGTTCTTC.

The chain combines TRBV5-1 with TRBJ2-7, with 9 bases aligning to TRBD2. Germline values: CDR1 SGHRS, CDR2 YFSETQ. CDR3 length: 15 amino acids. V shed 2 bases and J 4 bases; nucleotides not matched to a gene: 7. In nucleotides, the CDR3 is TGCGCCAGCAGCTTACAACCCACTAGCGGGTACGAGCAGTACTTC. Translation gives CASSLQPTSGYEQYF.

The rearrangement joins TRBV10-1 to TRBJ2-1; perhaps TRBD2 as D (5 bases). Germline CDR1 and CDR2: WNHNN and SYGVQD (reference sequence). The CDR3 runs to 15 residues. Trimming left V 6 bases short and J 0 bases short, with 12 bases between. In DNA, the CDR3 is TGCGCCAGCAGCGAGGGAAGGGCCTCCTACAATGAGCAGTTCTTC. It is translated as CASSEGRASYNEQFF.

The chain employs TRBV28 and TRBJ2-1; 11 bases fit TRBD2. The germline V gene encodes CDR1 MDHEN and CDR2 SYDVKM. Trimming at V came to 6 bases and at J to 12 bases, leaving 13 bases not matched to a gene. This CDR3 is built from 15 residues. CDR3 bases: TGTGCCAGCAGGGGGTGGGGACTAGCGGTACTTTGGCAGTTCTTC. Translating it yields CASRGWGLAVLWQFF.

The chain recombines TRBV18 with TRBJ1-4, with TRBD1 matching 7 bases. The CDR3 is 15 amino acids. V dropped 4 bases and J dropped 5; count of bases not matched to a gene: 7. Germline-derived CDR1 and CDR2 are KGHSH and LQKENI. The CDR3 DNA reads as TGTGCCAGCTCACGAGACAGGGCCCGCAATGAAAAACTGTTTTTT. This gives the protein CASSRDRARNEKLFF.

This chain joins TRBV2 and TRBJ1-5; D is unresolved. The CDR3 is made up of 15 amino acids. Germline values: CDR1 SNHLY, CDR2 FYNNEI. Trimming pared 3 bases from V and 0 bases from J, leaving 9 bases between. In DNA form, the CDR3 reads TGTGCCAGCAGTGATTTAGCGTATAGCAATCAGCCCCAGCATTTT. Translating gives CASSDLAYSNQPQHF.

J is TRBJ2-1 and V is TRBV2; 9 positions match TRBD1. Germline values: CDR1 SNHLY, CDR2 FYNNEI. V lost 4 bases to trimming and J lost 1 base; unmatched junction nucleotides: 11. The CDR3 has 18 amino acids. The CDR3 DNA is TGTGCCAGCAGTGCCAGACAGGGGGACTCATTTTCCTACAATGAGCAGTTCTTC. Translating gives CASSARQGDSFSYNEQFF. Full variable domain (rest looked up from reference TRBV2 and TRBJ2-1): EPEVTQTPSHQVTQMGQEVILRCVPISNHLYFYWYRQILGQKVEFLVSFYNNEISEKSEIFDDQFSVERPDGSNFTLKIRSTKLEDSAMYFCASSARQGDSFSYNEQFFGPGTRLTVL.

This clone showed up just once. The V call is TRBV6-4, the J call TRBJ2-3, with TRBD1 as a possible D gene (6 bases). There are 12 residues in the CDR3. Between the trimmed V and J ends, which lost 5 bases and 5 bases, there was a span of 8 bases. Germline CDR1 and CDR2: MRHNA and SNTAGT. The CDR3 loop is CASSSDRDTQYF. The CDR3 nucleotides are TGTGCCAGCAGTTCGGACAGAGATACGCAGTATTTT.

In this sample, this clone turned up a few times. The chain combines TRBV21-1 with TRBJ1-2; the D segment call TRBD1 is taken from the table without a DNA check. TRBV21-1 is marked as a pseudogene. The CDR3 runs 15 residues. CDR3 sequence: CASSKGKNRGYGYTF. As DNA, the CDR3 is TGTGCCAGCAGCAAAGGAAAGAATAGGGGCTATGGCTACACCTTC.

The CDR3 DNA follows: TGTGCCAGCAGGAGCGACAGGCCTAATTCACCCCTCCACTTT. Amino acids: CASRSDRPNSPLHF. The chain joins TRBV27 to TRBJ1-6; tentative D call: TRBD1 (6 bases). The CDR3 is 14 residues long. Germline values: CDR1 MNHEY, CDR2 SMNVEV (reference sequence). Trimming took off 6 bases at V and 6 bases at J, with 12 bases between the two ends.

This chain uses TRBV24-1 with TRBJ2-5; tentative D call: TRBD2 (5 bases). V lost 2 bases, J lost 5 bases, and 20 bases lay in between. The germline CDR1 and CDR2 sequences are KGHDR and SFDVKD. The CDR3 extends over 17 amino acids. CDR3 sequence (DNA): TGTGCCACCAGTGATTCCCCCCCCCGGGAAAGGTGGGAGACCCAGTACTTC. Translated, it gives CATSDSPPRERWETQYF.

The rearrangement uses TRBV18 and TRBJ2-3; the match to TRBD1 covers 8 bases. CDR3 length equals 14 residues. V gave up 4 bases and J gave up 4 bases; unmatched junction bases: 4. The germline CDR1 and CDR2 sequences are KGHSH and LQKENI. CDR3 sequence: CASSLEQGADTQYF. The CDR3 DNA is TGTGCCAGCTCACTAGAACAGGGGGCAGATACGCAGTATTTT.

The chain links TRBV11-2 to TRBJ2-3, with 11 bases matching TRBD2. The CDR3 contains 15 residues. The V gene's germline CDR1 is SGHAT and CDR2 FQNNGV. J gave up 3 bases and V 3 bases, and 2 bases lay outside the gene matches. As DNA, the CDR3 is TGTGCCAGCAGCTTCATAGCGGGGGGGACAGATACGCAGTATTTT. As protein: CASSFIAGGTDTQYF.

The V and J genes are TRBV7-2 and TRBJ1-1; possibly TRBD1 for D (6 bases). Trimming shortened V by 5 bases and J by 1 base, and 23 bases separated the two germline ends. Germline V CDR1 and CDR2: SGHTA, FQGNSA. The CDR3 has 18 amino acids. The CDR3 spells CASSRTVHRAGPNTEAFF. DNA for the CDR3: TGTGCCAGCAGCCGCACCGTACACAGGGCTGGGCCGAACACTGAAGCTTTCTTT.

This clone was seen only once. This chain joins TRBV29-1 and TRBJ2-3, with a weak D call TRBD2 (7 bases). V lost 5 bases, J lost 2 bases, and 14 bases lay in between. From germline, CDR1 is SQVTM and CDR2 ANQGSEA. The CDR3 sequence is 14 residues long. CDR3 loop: CSVSRGAPTDTQYF. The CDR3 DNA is TGCAGCGTTTCTCGGGGGGCTCCCACAGATACGCAGTATTTT.

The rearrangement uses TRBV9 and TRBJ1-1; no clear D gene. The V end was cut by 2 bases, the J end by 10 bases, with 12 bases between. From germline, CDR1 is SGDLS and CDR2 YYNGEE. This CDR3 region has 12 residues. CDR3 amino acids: CASSVRGLRAFF. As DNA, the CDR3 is TGTGCCAGCAGCGTGAGAGGATTGCGAGCTTTCTTT.

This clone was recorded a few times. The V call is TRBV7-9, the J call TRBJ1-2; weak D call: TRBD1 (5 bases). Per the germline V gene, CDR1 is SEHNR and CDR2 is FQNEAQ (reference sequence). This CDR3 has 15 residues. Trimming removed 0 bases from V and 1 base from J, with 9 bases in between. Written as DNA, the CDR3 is TGTGCCAGCAGCTTAGCCAGGGAGGATAACTATGGCTACACCTTC. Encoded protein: CASSLAREDNYGYTF. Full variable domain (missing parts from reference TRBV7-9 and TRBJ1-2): DTGVSQNPRHKITKRGQNVTFRCDPISEHNRLYWYRQTLGQGPEFLTYFQNEAQLEKSRLLSDRFSAERPKGSFSTLEIQRTEQGDSAMYLCASSLAREDNYGYTFGSGTRLTVV.